A selection of T cell receptor beta chains follows, all from one sample in a study of regulatory T cells in long-lasting Graves disease. Via MiXCR, TCRdb re-called the multiplex PCR reads, giving one row per CDR3 protein. The sample includes 580,000 or so distinct CDR3 sequences, 16% seen only once; the top ten take about 12%. These data were also reused for a study on T cells in Graves' hyperthyroidism and ophthalmopathy.

The source material was peripheral blood mononuclear cells (PBMCs), sampled at new diagnosis, from a patient treated with antithyroid drugs. The receptors come from a man younger than 35 with Graves disease. Each CDR3 is given with its conserved first and last residue. A D gene is named only where the DNA matches it firmly. Size is omitted from some rows. Given values are once, few, many or a class for expanded clones.

V: TRBV4-1; D: .; size: .; J: TRBJ2-3; CDR3: CASSQLGLTQYF; DNA: TGCGCCAGCAGCCAACTCGGGCTTACGCAGTATTTT
V: TRBV28; D: TRBD1; size: .; J: TRBJ1-1; CDR3: CASSRGGQGSTEAFF; DNA: TGTGCCAGCAGTAGAGGGGGACAGGGGAGTACTGAAGCTTTCTTT
V: TRBV10-1; D: .; size: many; J: TRBJ2-3; CDR3: CASSSSAGRTDTQYF; DNA: TGCGCCAGCAGTTCGTCGGCGGGCAGGACAGATACGCAGTATTTT
V: TRBV12-3/TRBV12-4; D: TRBD2; size: many; J: TRBJ2-1; CDR3: CASTRGLAGGAYNEQFF; DNA: TGTGCCAGCACCCGAGGACTAGCGGGAGGTGCCTACAATGAGCAGTTCTTC
V: TRBV19; D: TRBD1; size: many; J: TRBJ2-7; CDR3: CASSRSGTGNYEQYF; DNA: TGTGCCAGTAGTAGATCCGGGACAGGGAACTACGAGCAGTACTTC
V: TRBV3-1; D: TRBD2; size: many; J: TRBJ2-3; CDR3: CASSQEGTSVGTDTQYF; DNA: TGTGCCAGCAGCCAAGAAGGGACTAGCGTAGGCACAGATACGCAGTATTTT
V: TRBV11-3; D: TRBD2; size: .; J: TRBJ2-1; CDR3: CASSLGALAGPYNEQFF; DNA: TGTGCCAGCAGCTTAGGGGCTTTAGCGGGGCCCTACAATGAGCAGTTCTTC
V: TRBV6-1; D: TRBD1; size: .; J: TRBJ1-1; CDR3: CASSAGTGLNTEAFF; DNA: TGTGCCAGCAGTGCCGGGACAGGGTTAAACACTGAAGCTTTCTTT
V: TRBV11-2; D: .; size: .; J: TRBJ2-5; CDR3: CASSQRLDGETQYF; DNA: TGTGCCAGCAGCCAGCGGCTAGACGGAGAGACCCAGTACTTC
V: TRBV13; D: .; size: few; J: TRBJ1-1; CDR3: CASSLRVTLNTEAFF; DNA: TGTGCCAGCAGCTTAAGAGTCACCTTGAACACTGAAGCTTTCTTT
V: TRBV7-2; D: TRBD2; size: many; J: TRBJ2-3; CDR3: CASSLKRGARGDTQYF; DNA: TGTGCCAGCAGCTTAAAGCGGGGGGCGCGGGGGGATACGCAGTATTTT
V: TRBV20-1; D: .; size: .; J: TRBJ2-1; CDR3: CSARLDNEQFF; DNA: TGCAGTGCTAGACTAGATAATGAGCAGTTCTTC
V: TRBV18; D: .; size: few; J: TRBJ1-1; CDR3: CASSPLSDTEAFF; DNA: TGTGCCAGCTCACCACTTAGCGACACTGAAGCTTTCTTT
V: TRBV6-1; D: .; size: .; J: TRBJ1-1; CDR3: CTSNGQPTRPEAFF; DNA: TGTACCAGCAACGGACAGCCCACTCGTCCTGAAGCTTTCTTT
V: TRBV5-1; D: TRBD2; size: .; J: TRBJ2-2; CDR3: CASQPGLATTGELFF; DNA: TGCGCCAGCCAACCGGGACTAGCGACCACCGGGGAGCTGTTTTTT
V: TRBV5-1; D: .; size: .; J: TRBJ2-7; CDR3: CASSLEVSWGEQYF; DNA: TGCGCCAGCAGCTTGGAGGTTAGTTGGGGCGAGCAGTACTTC
V: TRBV5-8; D: TRBD2; size: .; J: TRBJ2-1; CDR3: CASSLIGLVSYNEQFF; DNA: TGTGCCAGCAGCTTGATCGGACTAGTTTCCTACAATGAGCAGTTCTTC
V: TRBV2; D: TRBD2; size: few; J: TRBJ2-1; CDR3: CASSPGTSEYNEQFF; DNA: TGTGCCAGCAGCCCCGGGACTAGCGAGTACAATGAGCAGTTCTTC
V: TRBV28; D: .; size: many; J: TRBJ1-1; CDR3: CASSLSGGGRDTTFF; DNA: TGTGCCAGCAGTTTATCCGGGGGGGGCCGGGACACAACTTTCTTT
V: TRBV10-3; D: TRBD2; size: many; J: TRBJ2-1; CDR3: CAISETSGYNEQFF; DNA: TGTGCCATCAGTGAGACTAGCGGATACAATGAGCAGTTCTTC
V: TRBV6-1; D: .; size: few; J: TRBJ2-7; CDR3: CASIKTQEQYF; DNA: TGTGCCAGCATAAAGACTCAGGAGCAGTACTTC
V: TRBV30; D: TRBD2; size: few; J: TRBJ2-1; CDR3: CAWTSGTSGSEQFF; DNA: TGTGCCTGGACTTCCGGGACTAGCGGAAGTGAGCAGTTCTTC
V: TRBV28; D: .; size: .; J: TRBJ2-7; CDR3: CASSRGFRAEGEQYF; DNA: TGTGCCAGCAGCCGTGGTTTTCGGGCGGAGGGGGAGCAGTACTTT
V: TRBV20-1; D: TRBD2; size: many; J: TRBJ2-2; CDR3: CSAGGGRGNTGELFF; DNA: TGCAGTGCCGGAGGCGGGAGGGGGAACACCGGGGAGCTGTTTTTT
V: TRBV18; D: .; size: many; J: TRBJ1-5; CDR3: CASSPDGYSNQPQHF; DNA: TGTGCCAGCTCACCGGACGGATATAGCAATCAGCCCCAGCATTTT
V: TRBV28; D: .; size: many; J: TRBJ1-5; CDR3: CASSFPRRDGSNQPQHF; DNA: TGTGCCAGCAGTTTCCCACGCCGGGACGGAAGCAATCAGCCCCAGCATTTT
V: TRBV28; D: .; size: .; J: TRBJ1-2; CDR3: CASSFVGDRGYTF; DNA: TGTGCCAGCAGTTTCGTGGGGGATCGGGGCTACACCTTC
V: TRBV19; D: .; size: .; J: TRBJ2-2; CDR3: CASSIRAANTGELFF; DNA: TGTGCCAGTAGTATAAGGGCCGCGAACACCGGGGAGCTGTTTTTT
V: TRBV5-1; D: .; size: many; J: TRBJ2-7; CDR3: CASSLGIRDALEQYF; DNA: TGCGCCAGCAGCTTAGGGATCCGGGATGCACTCGAGCAGTACTTC
V: TRBV12-3/TRBV12-4; D: .; size: few; J: TRBJ1-3; CDR3: CASRTGGPGNTIYF; DNA: TGTGCCAGCAGGACCGGGGGGCCAGGAAACACCATATATTTT
V: TRBV27; D: .; size: many; J: TRBJ2-7; CDR3: CASSLLGGVPYEQYF; DNA: TGTGCCAGCAGTTTATTAGGGGGAGTCCCCTACGAGCAGTACTTC
V: TRBV3-1; D: .; size: few; J: TRBJ2-3; CDR3: CASSRWESTDTQYF; DNA: TGTGCCAGCAGCCGGTGGGAGAGCACAGATACGCAGTATTTT
V: TRBV14; D: .; size: .; J: TRBJ1-1; CDR3: CASSQEGWVMTEALF; DNA: TGTGCCAGCAGCCAAGAAGGCTGGGTGATGACTGAAGCTCTCTTT
V: TRBV27; D: .; size: .; J: TRBJ1-5; CDR3: CASSQQGQPQHF; DNA: TGTGCCAGCTCTCAGCAGGGTCAGCCCCAGCATTTT
V: TRBV6-1; D: TRBD2; size: few; J: TRBJ2-3; CDR3: CASSEIGLAALTDTQYF; DNA: TGTGCCAGCAGTGAAATCGGACTAGCGGCCCTCACAGATACGCAGTATTTT
V: TRBV27; D: .; size: .; J: TRBJ2-1; CDR3: CASILGFF; DNA: TGTGCCAGCATACTCGGGTTCTTC
V: TRBV20-1; D: TRBD2; size: .; J: TRBJ2-7; CDR3: CSARDTSGSFHYEQYF; DNA: TGCAGTGCTAGAGACACTAGCGGGAGTTTCCACTACGAGCAGTACTTC
V: TRBV7-9; D: .; size: many; J: TRBJ2-3; CDR3: CASSLTTVSTDTQYF; DNA: TGTGCCAGCAGCTTAACGACAGTCAGCACAGATACGCAGTATTTT
V: TRBV9; D: TRBD1; size: .; J: TRBJ2-7; CDR3: CASQGTGSEQYF; DNA: TGTGCCAGCCAGGGGACAGGGAGCGAGCAGTACTTC
V: TRBV9; D: .; size: many; J: TRBJ2-5; CDR3: CASSVGGSEETQYF; DNA: TGTGCCAGCAGCGTAGGCGGCTCAGAGGAGACCCAGTACTTC
V: TRBV18; D: .; size: .; J: TRBJ2-5; CDR3: CASWRGTGETQYF; DNA: TGTGCCAGCTGGAGAGGAACTGGAGAGACCCAGTACTTC
V: TRBV20-1; D: TRBD2; size: .; J: TRBJ2-7; CDR3: CSAWTSGSWEQYF; DNA: TGCAGTGCTTGGACTAGCGGGAGCTGGGAGCAGTACTTC
V: TRBV4-1; D: .; size: .; J: TRBJ2-1; CDR3: CASSLGLYGEQFF; DNA: TGCGCCAGCAGCCTTGGACTATACGGTGAGCAGTTCTTC
V: TRBV5-6; D: TRBD2; size: few; J: TRBJ2-1; CDR3: CASSLTLAGYNEQFF; DNA: TGTGCCAGCAGCTTGACCCTAGCGGGATACAATGAGCAGTTCTTC
V: TRBV5-4; D: .; size: few; J: TRBJ1-1; CDR3: CASSLMHGGMNTEAFF; DNA: TGTGCCAGCAGCTTGATGCATGGCGGGATGAACACTGAAGCTTTCTTT
V: TRBV6-6; D: .; size: many; J: TRBJ1-5; CDR3: CASSYSMTVDQPQHF; DNA: TGTGCCAGCAGTTACTCGATGACAGTCGATCAGCCCCAGCATTTT
V: TRBV7-9; D: .; size: many; J: TRBJ1-1; CDR3: CASSLIPARGAFF; DNA: TGTGCCAGCAGCTTAATCCCTGCCCGGGGAGCTTTCTTT
V: TRBV20-1; D: .; size: .; J: TRBJ2-1; CDR3: CSARDQILLALGSDEQFF; DNA: TGCAGTGCTAGAGATCAGATTTTACTGGCCCTGGGCAGCGATGAGCAGTTCTTC
V: TRBV4-1; D: TRBD2; size: .; J: TRBJ2-3; CDR3: CASSQGTSGDTDTQYF; DNA: TGCGCCAGCAGCCAAGGGACTAGCGGAGACACAGATACGCAGTATTTT
V: TRBV7-2; D: TRBD2; size: many; J: TRBJ2-7; CDR3: CASSLPRLAGEGYEQYF; DNA: TGTGCCAGCAGCTTACCCCGACTAGCGGGAGAAGGATACGAGCAGTACTTC
V: TRBV7-9; D: .; size: few; J: TRBJ2-5; CDR3: CASSLAGGRGETQYF; DNA: TGTGCCAGCAGCTTAGCGGGGGGGCGAGGGGAGACCCAGTACTTC
V: TRBV12-3/TRBV12-4; D: .; size: many; J: TRBJ1-1; CDR3: CASSLAERGTEAFF; DNA: TGTGCCAGCAGTTTAGCAGAGAGGGGCACTGAAGCTTTCTTT
V: TRBV7-9; D: .; size: few; J: TRBJ1-5; CDR3: CASSFSTADSNQPQHF; DNA: TGTGCCAGCAGCTTTAGTACGGCTGATAGCAATCAGCCCCAGCATTTT
V: TRBV5-1; D: .; size: few; J: TRBJ2-7; CDR3: CASSVGPGTPSYEQYF; DNA: TGCGCCAGCAGCGTCGGGCCCGGGACACCTTCCTACGAGCAGTACTTC
V: TRBV9; D: TRBD2; size: few; J: TRBJ2-1; CDR3: CASSVGTSGKNEQFF; DNA: TGTGCCAGCAGCGTCGGGACTAGCGGGAAGAATGAGCAGTTCTTC
V: TRBV24-1; D: .; size: many; J: TRBJ2-1; CDR3: CATSGMSDYNEQFF; DNA: TGTGCCACCAGTGGTATGTCAGACTACAATGAGCAGTTCTTC